This is a list of T cell receptor beta chains from one sample in a study of OX40 agonist ivuxolimab in advanced cancers. Measured with immunoSEQ multiplex PCR; TCRdb has only the in-frame clones, and not every one. The sample has about 62,000 clones, approximately 79% seen once. Sequences were derived from CD4+ or CD8+ T cells sorted from blood, sampled in a trial of the OX40 agonist ivuxolimab. The receptors here all came from an adult with an advanced solid tumor such as melanoma, head and neck, liver or kidney cancer. CDR3s include the opening cysteine and the closing phenylalanine or tryptophan. A D gene is named only where the DNA matches it firmly. Rows may omit the clone size; those that give it use once, few, many or a size class.

d_gene: TRBD2
v_gene: TRBV2
abundance: NA
j_gene: TRBJ2-1
CDR3aa: CASRALAGVGNEQFF
CDR3nt: TGTGCCAGCAGGGCACTAGCGGGAGTGGGCAATGAGCAGTTCTTC

d_gene: TRBD1
v_gene: TRBV29-1
abundance: NA
j_gene: TRBJ2-7
CDR3aa: CSVSDGTGGNEQYF
CDR3nt: TGCAGCGTCTCCGACGGGACAGGGGGCAACGAGCAGTACTTC

d_gene: NA
v_gene: TRBV27
abundance: NA
j_gene: TRBJ1-1
CDR3aa: CASSGLGGATEAFF
CDR3nt: TGTGCCAGCAGTGGTCTCGGGGGGGCCACTGAAGCTTTCTTT

d_gene: NA
v_gene: TRBV9
abundance: NA
j_gene: TRBJ2-2
CDR3aa: CASSGGANTGELFF
CDR3nt: TGTGCCAGCTCTGGAGGAGCGAACACCGGGGAGCTGTTTTTT

d_gene: NA
v_gene: TRBV4-2
abundance: many
j_gene: TRBJ2-1
CDR3aa: CASSQDEGGGPYNEQFF
CDR3nt: TGTGCCAGCAGCCAAGATGAAGGGGGAGGCCCATACAATGAGCAGTTCTTC

d_gene: NA
v_gene: TRBV27
abundance: few
j_gene: TRBJ1-6
CDR3aa: CASSLNRGLPPLHF
CDR3nt: TGTGCCAGCAGTTTAAATCGTGGTCTACCACCCCTCCACTTT

d_gene: NA
v_gene: TRBV7-8
abundance: many
j_gene: TRBJ2-7
CDR3aa: CASSRNPGEQYF
CDR3nt: TGTGCCAGCAGTCGAAACCCGGGAGAGCAGTACTTC

d_gene: TRBD2
v_gene: TRBV10-3
abundance: once
j_gene: TRBJ2-3
CDR3aa: CAISGLTSGSEDTQYF
CDR3nt: TGTGCCATCAGTGGATTGACTAGCGGGAGTGAAGATACGCAGTATTTT

d_gene: TRBD2
v_gene: TRBV25-1
abundance: NA
j_gene: TRBJ2-1
CDR3aa: CASSEWSSGAYNEQFF
CDR3nt: TGTGCCAGCAGTGAATGGAGTAGCGGGGCGTACAATGAGCAGTTCTTC

d_gene: TRBD2
v_gene: TRBV25-1
abundance: few
j_gene: TRBJ2-7
CDR3aa: CASSSNPGLGFRYEQYF
CDR3nt: TGTGCCAGCAGTTCCAACCCGGGACTAGGATTTCGGTACGAGCAGTACTTC

d_gene: TRBD1
v_gene: TRBV5-1
abundance: NA
j_gene: TRBJ2-2
CDR3aa: CASSLADRGQTGELFF
CDR3nt: TGCGCCAGCAGCTTGGCAGACAGGGGGCAGACCGGGGAGCTGTTTTTT

d_gene: NA
v_gene: TRBV4-3
abundance: NA
j_gene: TRBJ2-6
CDR3aa: CASSQGYQGISGANVLTF
CDR3nt: TGCGCCAGCAGCCAAGGGTATCAGGGTATTTCTGGGGCCAACGTCCTGACTTTC

d_gene: NA
v_gene: TRBV19
abundance: once
j_gene: TRBJ1-5
CDR3aa: CASSIDFVREGYSNQPQHF
CDR3nt: TGTGCCAGTAGTATAGATTTTGTGAGGGAGGGTTATAGCAATCAGCCCCAGCATTTT

d_gene: NA
v_gene: TRBV4-2
abundance: NA
j_gene: TRBJ2-7
CDR3aa: CASSQVDGARPYEQYF
CDR3nt: TGTGCCAGCAGCCAAGTCGACGGGGCGCGACCTTACGAGCAGTACTTC

d_gene: NA
v_gene: TRBV19
abundance: NA
j_gene: TRBJ1-5
CDR3aa: CASSIGNQPQHF
CDR3nt: TGTGCCAGTAGTATTGGGAATCAGCCCCAGCATTTT

d_gene: TRBD1
v_gene: TRBV28
abundance: NA
j_gene: TRBJ2-1
CDR3aa: CASSRPGQGGGSYNEQFF
CDR3nt: TGTGCCAGCAGCCGACCGGGACAGGGAGGCGGCTCCTACAATGAGCAGTTCTTC

d_gene: NA
v_gene: TRBV21-1
abundance: NA
j_gene: TRBJ2-5
CDR3aa: CASRVAGDQETQYF
CDR3nt: TGTGCCAGCAGGGTAGCGGGGGACCAAGAGACCCAGTACTTC

d_gene: NA
v_gene: TRBV4-3
abundance: NA
j_gene: TRBJ1-6
CDR3aa: CASSQEGRGLDNSPLHF
CDR3nt: TGCGCCAGCAGCCAAGAGGGTCGGGGACTGGACAATTCACCCCTCCACTTT

d_gene: NA
v_gene: TRBV2
abundance: few
j_gene: TRBJ2-1
CDR3aa: CASSEVGTGHNEQFF
CDR3nt: TGTGCCAGCAGTGAAGTTGGGACTGGTCACAATGAGCAGTTCTTC

d_gene: NA
v_gene: TRBV5-1
abundance: NA
j_gene: TRBJ1-2
CDR3aa: CASFEGKNYGYTF
CDR3nt: TGCGCCAGCTTCGAAGGGAAGAACTATGGCTACACCTTC

d_gene: NA
v_gene: TRBV6-5
abundance: NA
j_gene: TRBJ1-5
CDR3aa: CASSTSNQPQHF
CDR3nt: TGTGCCAGCAGCACTAGCAATCAGCCCCAGCATTTT

d_gene: NA
v_gene: TRBV7-9
abundance: NA
j_gene: TRBJ2-3
CDR3aa: CASSTLGVDTQYF
CDR3nt: TGTGCCAGCAGCACCCTAGGTGTAGATACGCAGTATTTT

d_gene: TRBD2
v_gene: TRBV4-3
abundance: once
j_gene: TRBJ2-1
CDR3aa: CASSQDWLAVGEQFF
CDR3nt: TGCGCCAGCAGCCAAGATTGGCTAGCGGTAGGAGAGCAGTTCTTC

d_gene: NA
v_gene: TRBV7-6
abundance: NA
j_gene: TRBJ2-7
CDR3aa: CASSNEVSSYEQYF
CDR3nt: TGTGCCAGCAGCAACGAGGTGAGCTCCTACGAGCAGTACTTC

d_gene: TRBD2
v_gene: TRBV28
abundance: NA
j_gene: TRBJ2-2
CDR3aa: CASTPGGTGELFF
CDR3nt: TGTGCCAGCACTCCGGGGGGCACCGGGGAGCTGTTTTTT

d_gene: TRBD2
v_gene: TRBV30
abundance: NA
j_gene: TRBJ2-1
CDR3aa: CAWKSSGGNEQFF
CDR3nt: TGTGCCTGGAAGTCTAGCGGGGGGAATGAGCAGTTCTTC

d_gene: TRBD2
v_gene: TRBV7-9
abundance: NA
j_gene: TRBJ2-4
CDR3aa: CASSLVLAGAVVDIQYF
CDR3nt: TGTGCCAGCAGCTTAGTTCTAGCGGGGGCTGTAGTAGACATTCAGTACTTC

d_gene: NA
v_gene: TRBV4-3
abundance: NA
j_gene: TRBJ2-7
CDR3aa: CASSQDRQGRSYEQYF
CDR3nt: TGCGCCAGCAGCCAAGATCGTCAGGGCCGCTCCTACGAGCAGTACTTC

d_gene: NA
v_gene: TRBV19
abundance: NA
j_gene: TRBJ1-3
CDR3aa: CASGRGRRGDTIYF
CDR3nt: TGTGCCTCAGGGAGGGGTCGGAGAGGAGACACCATATATTTT

d_gene: NA
v_gene: TRBV7-6
abundance: NA
j_gene: TRBJ2-1
CDR3aa: CASSFSGEQFF
CDR3nt: TGTGCCAGCAGCTTCTCTGGTGAGCAGTTCTTC

d_gene: NA
v_gene: TRBV5-1
abundance: NA
j_gene: TRBJ1-3
CDR3aa: CASSTRPTSGNTIYF
CDR3nt: TGCGCCAGCAGCACCCGGCCTACCTCTGGAAACACCATATATTTT

d_gene: NA
v_gene: TRBV12-5
abundance: NA
j_gene: TRBJ2-1
CDR3aa: CASGLDKYNEQFF
CDR3nt: TGTGCTAGTGGCCTCGACAAGTACAATGAGCAGTTCTTC

d_gene: TRBD1
v_gene: TRBV5-3
abundance: NA
j_gene: TRBJ1-4
CDR3aa: CARSGTGEANEKLFF
CDR3nt: TGTGCCAGAAGCGGAACAGGGGAGGCTAATGAAAAACTGTTTTTT

d_gene: NA
v_gene: TRBV7-2
abundance: NA
j_gene: TRBJ1-4
CDR3aa: CASSLAGKWDEKLFF
CDR3nt: TGTGCCAGCAGCTTAGCGGGGAAGTGGGATGAAAAACTGTTTTTT

d_gene: NA
v_gene: TRBV11-2
abundance: NA
j_gene: TRBJ2-3
CDR3aa: CASSLDPPGTQYF
CDR3nt: TGTGCCAGCAGCTTAGACCCCCCAGGTACGCAGTATTTT

d_gene: NA
v_gene: TRBV7-9
abundance: NA
j_gene: TRBJ1-6
CDR3aa: CASRSPGLGGNSPLHF
CDR3nt: TGTGCCAGCAGGTCGCCAGGGTTAGGCGGCAATTCACCCCTCCACTTT

d_gene: NA
v_gene: TRBV9
abundance: NA
j_gene: TRBJ2-5
CDR3aa: CASSASSRSQETQYF
CDR3nt: TGTGCCAGCAGTGCAAGCAGCAGAAGCCAAGAGACCCAGTACTTC

d_gene: NA
v_gene: TRBV6-6
abundance: few
j_gene: TRBJ1-6
CDR3aa: CASGLSNSPLHF
CDR3nt: TGTGCCAGCGGTCTTTCGAATTCACCCCTCCACTTT

d_gene: NA
v_gene: TRBV19
abundance: NA
j_gene: TRBJ2-7
CDR3aa: CASSISLGLDEQYF
CDR3nt: TGTGCCAGTAGTATCTCTCTGGGTCTCGACGAGCAGTACTTC

d_gene: NA
v_gene: TRBV5-1
abundance: NA
j_gene: TRBJ1-5
CDR3aa: CASSPGTEYYSNQPQHF
CDR3nt: TGCGCCAGCAGCCCCGGGACGGAATACTATAGCAATCAGCCCCAGCATTTT

d_gene: NA
v_gene: TRBV4-1
abundance: few
j_gene: TRBJ2-1
CDR3aa: CASSQLPSGTYNEQFF
CDR3nt: TGCGCCAGCAGCCAATTGCCATCGGGAACATACAATGAGCAGTTCTTC

d_gene: TRBD2
v_gene: TRBV4-1
abundance: NA
j_gene: TRBJ2-1
CDR3aa: CASSQILQREYNEQFF
CDR3nt: TGCGCCAGCAGCCAAATTCTACAGCGGGAGTACAATGAGCAGTTCTTC

d_gene: NA
v_gene: TRBV5-6
abundance: NA
j_gene: TRBJ1-5
CDR3aa: CASSLGRHQPQHF
CDR3nt: TGTGCCAGCAGCTTGGGACGGCATCAGCCCCAGCATTTT

d_gene: TRBD1
v_gene: TRBV6-1
abundance: NA
j_gene: TRBJ2-1
CDR3aa: CASWGQGGIGEQFF
CDR3nt: TGTGCCAGCTGGGGACAGGGGGGAATCGGTGAGCAGTTCTTC

d_gene: NA
v_gene: TRBV14
abundance: NA
j_gene: TRBJ1-2
CDR3aa: CASSPGATGGYTF
CDR3nt: TGTGCCAGCAGCCCCGGGGCCACCGGTGGCTACACCTTC

d_gene: TRBD1
v_gene: TRBV5-6
abundance: many
j_gene: TRBJ1-5
CDR3aa: CASSLRDSWAQPQHF
CDR3nt: TGTGCCAGCAGCTTGAGGGACAGCTGGGCTCAGCCCCAGCATTTT

d_gene: NA
v_gene: TRBV18
abundance: NA
j_gene: TRBJ2-3
CDR3aa: CASSPVETITSTDTQYF
CDR3nt: TGTGCCAGCTCCCCCGTCGAGACCATTACTAGCACAGATACGCAGTATTTT

d_gene: NA
v_gene: TRBV6-1
abundance: NA
j_gene: TRBJ1-1
CDR3aa: CASSRGHRSTEAFF
CDR3nt: TGTGCCAGCAGCCGGGGACACCGGAGCACTGAAGCTTTCTTT

d_gene: TRBD2
v_gene: TRBV28
abundance: few
j_gene: TRBJ2-3
CDR3aa: CASSRAGGPNTQYF
CDR3nt: TGTGCCAGCAGTAGGGCGGGAGGGCCGAATACGCAGTATTTT

d_gene: NA
v_gene: TRBV19
abundance: few
j_gene: TRBJ2-5
CDR3aa: CASSFTPSVGETQYF
CDR3nt: TGTGCCAGTAGTTTTACTCCCTCGGTCGGGGAGACCCAGTACTTC

d_gene: NA
v_gene: TRBV18
abundance: NA
j_gene: TRBJ2-2
CDR3aa: CASSPPKGQNTGELFF
CDR3nt: TGTGCCAGCTCACCACCGAAGGGTCAGAACACCGGGGAGCTGTTTTTT

d_gene: NA
v_gene: TRBV21-1
abundance: NA
j_gene: TRBJ2-7
CDR3aa: CASSKSTTSYEQYF
CDR3nt: TGTGCCAGCAGCAAGTCGACGACCTCCTACGAGCAGTACTTC

d_gene: NA
v_gene: TRBV29-1
abundance: NA
j_gene: TRBJ1-3
CDR3aa: CSVVPGTSSGNTIYF
CDR3nt: TGCAGCGTTGTGCCAGGGACCTCCTCTGGAAACACCATATATTTT

d_gene: NA
v_gene: TRBV4-2
abundance: NA
j_gene: TRBJ2-7
CDR3aa: CASSPRWPGELDEQYF
CDR3nt: TGTGCCAGCAGCCCAAGATGGCCGGGGGAGTTGGACGAGCAGTACTTC

d_gene: NA
v_gene: TRBV19
abundance: NA
j_gene: TRBJ1-1
CDR3aa: CASSINVSPNTEAFF
CDR3nt: TGTGCCAGTAGTATAAACGTTTCGCCGAACACTGAAGCTTTCTTT

d_gene: TRBD1
v_gene: TRBV9
abundance: NA
j_gene: TRBJ2-3
CDR3aa: CASSVRGLDHTDTQYF
CDR3nt: TGTGCCAGCAGCGTCAGGGGGCTTGATCACACGGATACGCAGTATTTT